This TCR beta chain was found in a study of blood T cell repertoires in COVID-19. Across the study: COVID-19 samples from acute and convalescent phases originated in the United States, Italy and Spain. Nucleic acid was either cDNA or gDNA, and it came from T cells, B-cell-depleted T cells, or PBMCs.

The authors' processing: From reference gene primer amplification, estimates of nucleated cell counts were derived. Sequenced by immunoSEQ multiplex PCR; TCRdb stores in-frame clones only, minus some. V and J calls plus clone size are reproduced from that table; the DNA served to infer D and trimming. Of 130,000 to 150,000 clones in the sample, roughly 80% were seen once. The CDR3 consists of 14 residues. V was cut by 3 bases and J by 5 bases, with 13 bases left in between. Germline V CDR1 and CDR2: SEHNR, FQNEAQ (reference sequence). This clonotype was sampled from a woman older than 75 with acute or convalescent COVID-19. The sequenced sample was peripheral blood. The chain couples TRBV7-9 to TRBJ1-2, with TRBD1 as a possible D gene (6 bases). In DNA, the CDR3 is TGTGCCAGCAGCTTTAATCAGGGGTGGTATGGCTACACCTTC. Its protein product is CASSFNQGWYGYTF.